The T cell receptor beta chain under discussion was sequenced for a study of human T cells and chemical hapten exposure. Time point: pre-sensitization, week 0. Treatment: therapeutic diphenylcyclopropenone sensitization with weekly scalp DPC. After removal of 0 bases from V and 7 bases from J, the junction contained 8 bases not matched to a gene. CDR3 length: 16 residues. Germline V gives CDR1 MNHEY, CDR2 SVGAGI. From the RACE reads, TCRdb called clonotypes with MiXCR, one entry per CDR3 protein. The sample comprises fewer than 350,000 distinct CDR3 sequences, around 7% of which are singletons, and 1.2% rests with the top ten. This clonotype was observed a few times.

The V gene is TRBV6-5, the J gene TRBJ1-1, with TRBD1 identical over 10 bases. The source material was whole blood, sampled in connection with sensitization to the hapten diphenylcyclopropenone (DPC). The sequence came from a man aged 18 to 30 with alopecia areata. Some clones in this sample may be carry-over from other donors' samples. CDR3 bases: TGTGCCAGCAGTTACTCTGGGGACAGGGGAGAGGGTGAAGCTTTCTTT. Translated, it gives CASSYSGDRGEGEAFF.